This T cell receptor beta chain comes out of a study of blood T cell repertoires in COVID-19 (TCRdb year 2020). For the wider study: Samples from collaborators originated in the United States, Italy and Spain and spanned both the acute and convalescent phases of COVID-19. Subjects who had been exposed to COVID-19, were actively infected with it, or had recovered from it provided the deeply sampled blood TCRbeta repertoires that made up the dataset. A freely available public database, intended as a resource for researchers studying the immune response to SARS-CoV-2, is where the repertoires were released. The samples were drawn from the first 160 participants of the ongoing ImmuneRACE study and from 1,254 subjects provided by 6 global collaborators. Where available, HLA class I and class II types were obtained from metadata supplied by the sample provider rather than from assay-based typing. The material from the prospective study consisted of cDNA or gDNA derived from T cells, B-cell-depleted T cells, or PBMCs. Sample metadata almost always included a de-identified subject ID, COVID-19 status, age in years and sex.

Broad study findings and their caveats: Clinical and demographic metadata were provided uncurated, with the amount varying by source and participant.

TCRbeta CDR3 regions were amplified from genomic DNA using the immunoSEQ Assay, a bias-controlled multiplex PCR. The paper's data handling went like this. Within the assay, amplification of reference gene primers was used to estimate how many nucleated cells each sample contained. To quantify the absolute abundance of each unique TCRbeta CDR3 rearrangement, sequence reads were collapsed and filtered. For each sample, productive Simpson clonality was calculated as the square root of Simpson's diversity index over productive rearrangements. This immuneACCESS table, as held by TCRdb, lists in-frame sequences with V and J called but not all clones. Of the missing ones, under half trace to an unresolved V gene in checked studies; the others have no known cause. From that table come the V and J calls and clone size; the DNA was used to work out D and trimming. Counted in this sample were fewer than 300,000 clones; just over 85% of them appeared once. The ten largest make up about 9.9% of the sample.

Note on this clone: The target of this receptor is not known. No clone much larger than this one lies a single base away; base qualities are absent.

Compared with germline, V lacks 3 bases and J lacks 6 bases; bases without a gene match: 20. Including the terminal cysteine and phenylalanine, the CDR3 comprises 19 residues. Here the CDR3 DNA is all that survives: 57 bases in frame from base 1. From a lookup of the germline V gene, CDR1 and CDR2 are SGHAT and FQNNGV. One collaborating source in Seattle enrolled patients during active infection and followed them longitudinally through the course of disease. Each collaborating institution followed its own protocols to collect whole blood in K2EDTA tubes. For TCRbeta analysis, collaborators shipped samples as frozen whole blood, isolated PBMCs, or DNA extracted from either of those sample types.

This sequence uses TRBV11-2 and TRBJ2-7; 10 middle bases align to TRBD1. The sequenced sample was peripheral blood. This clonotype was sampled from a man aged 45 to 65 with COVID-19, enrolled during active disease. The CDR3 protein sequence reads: CASSFPGQGVLKTFVEQYF. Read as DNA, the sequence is TGTGCCAGCAGCTTCCCAGGACAGGGGGTGCTAAAGACTTTTGTCGAGCAGTACTTC.